What follows describes a single T cell receptor beta chain. CDR1 and CDR2 from the germline V gene are SGHAT and FQNNGV. The CDR3 runs to 15 residues. The V end lost 7 bases, the J end lost 1 base, and 14 bases lay between the germline ends. This specimen comes from a study of cytomegalovirus exposure and HLA in healthy donors. The PCR was carried out with 60 Vbeta primers and 13 Jbeta primers. Sequencing used immunoSEQ multiplex PCR; TCRdb keeps in-frame clones, though not all of them. The data show approximately 220,000 clones, about 81% seen once. This clonotype originated in a middle-aged man in good health and CMV-seropositive. The sample taken for sequencing was PBMCs. The gene calls are TRBV11-2 and TRBJ2-1; D is possibly TRBD2 (5 bases). The CDR3 nucleotides read TGTGCCAGCACCGTGGTCGGGATGTCCTACAATGAGCAGTTCTTC. Its translation: CASTVVGMSYNEQFF.